This T cell receptor beta chain was sequenced during a study of blood T cell repertoires in COVID-19. Overall study: In each case, the material was cDNA or gDNA derived from T cells, B-cell-depleted T cells, or PBMCs.

Ages ranged from about 18 to 89 years, with residence in about 23 US areas. Clinical history as reported by participants underpinned cohort assignment. Under the authors' procedure: Estimates of nucleated cell counts were drawn from the amplification of reference gene primers. Assay used: immunoSEQ multiplex PCR; TCRdb lists only in-frame clones, some missing. D and trimming come from the DNA, and the V and J calls and clone size come from that table. The repertoire holds around 220,000 clones, with 80% as singletons. The CDR3 length is 16 residues. Material for sequencing was PBMCs or T cells enriched from blood (not recorded which). This clonotype was sampled from a woman between 40 and 55 years old with acute COVID-19. The V and J genes are TRBV1 and TRBJ1-1; the D call in the table, TRBD1, was not verified against the DNA. TRBV1 is listed as a pseudogene. This CDR3 is CTSSQDKTGWDTEAFF. CDR3 bases: TGCACCAGCAGCCAAGATAAGACAGGATGGGACACTGAAGCTTTCTTT.